This T cell receptor beta chain was found in a study of radiation and T cells in renal cell carcinoma. Findings of the study overall: Only small tumor regions of about 1 g were sampled. Top 100 clonotypes averaged approximately 54% in irradiated versus around 45% in nephrectomy-only tumors. From baseline, blood top tumor clonotypes peaked at 2 weeks post-radiation.

The repertoire was sequenced with immunoSEQ multiplex PCR; TCRdb's copy has only in-frame clones and lacks some. The data show more than 15,000 clones, under 55% seen once. CDR1 and CDR2 from the germline V gene are SGHRS and YFSETQ. Trimming cost V 0 bases and J 4 bases, with 11 bases left between them. The CDR3 spans 15 residues. Treatment given: 15 Gy SBRT to primary tumor, nephrectomy 4 weeks later. Nephrectomy followed 15 Gy stereotactic body radiation by 4 weeks. With regard to this clone: What it recognizes is unknown.

The sequenced sample was tumor tissue, obtained from a patient whose treatment included radiotherapy and nephrectomy. The source of this sequence is a man aged 50-60 years with renal cell carcinoma. V is TRBV5-1 and J is TRBJ2-1; D is possibly TRBD1 or TRBD2 (5 bases each). The CDR3, as DNA: TGCGCCAGCAGCTTGGAGAGGGACGGGTACAATGAGCAGTTCTTC. It yields the protein CASSLERDGYNEQFF.